This T cell receptor beta chain was recorded in a study of cytomegalovirus exposure and HLA in healthy donors. The germline V and J ends were trimmed by 1 base and 0 bases, with 23 bases remaining between them. The CDR3 contains 19 residues. CDR1 is SGHRS, CDR2 YFSETQ, per germline. PCR primers comprised 60 Vbeta and 13 Jbeta primers. Profiling relied on immunoSEQ multiplex PCR, and the TCRdb table lists in-frame clones only, not all of them. The table has under 250,000 clones, around 80% seen once. The sequence was obtained from a young man in good health and CMV-seronegative. This sequence joins TRBV5-1 and TRBJ2-7; D might be TRBD1 (6 bases). The sequenced sample consisted of PBMCs. The chain's CDR3 is CASSLFARGQGGFSYEQYF. CDR3 in DNA: TGCGCCAGCAGCTTGTTTGCCCGCGGCCAAGGGGGTTTCTCCTACGAGCAGTACTTC.